This T cell receptor (beta chain) emerged from a study of technical replicates of blood from several donors. Only in-frame clones appear in the TCRdb table, and some are missing; sequencing was by immunoSEQ multiplex PCR. The data show more than 90,000 clones, roughly 95% seen once. The source of this sequence is a human donor in good health. Input material: T cells isolated from PBMCs.

The CDR3 DNA sequence: TGTGCCAGCAGCCGCCGTGGGCGGGACGCGTACTACGAGCAGTACTTC. Residues: CASSRRGRDAYYEQYF. The chain recombines TRBV11-2 with TRBJ2-7; tentative D call: TRBD2 (6 bases). Trimming removed 5 bases from V and 3 bases from J, with 20 bases in between. This CDR3 comprises 16 residues. Germline CDR1 SGHAT, CDR2 FQNNGV.